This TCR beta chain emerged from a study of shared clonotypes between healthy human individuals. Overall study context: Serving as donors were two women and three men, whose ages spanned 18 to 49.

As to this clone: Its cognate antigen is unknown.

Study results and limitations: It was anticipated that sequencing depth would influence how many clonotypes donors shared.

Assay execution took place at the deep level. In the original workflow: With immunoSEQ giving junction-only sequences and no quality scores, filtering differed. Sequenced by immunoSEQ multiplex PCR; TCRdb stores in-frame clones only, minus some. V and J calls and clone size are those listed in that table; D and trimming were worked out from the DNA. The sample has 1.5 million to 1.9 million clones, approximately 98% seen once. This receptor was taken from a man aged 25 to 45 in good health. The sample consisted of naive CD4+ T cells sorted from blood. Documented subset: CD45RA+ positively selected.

The CDR3 coding sequence is TGCGCCAGCAGCGGGCAGACAGGAGCAGATACGCAGTATTTT. Translated, it gives CASSGQTGADTQYF. V gene TRBV5-1 combines with J gene TRBJ2-3, with a possible D match to TRBD1 (6 bases). This CDR3 is 14 amino acids long. Germline V gene sequence: CDR1 SGHRS, CDR2 YFSETQ. The V end lost 4 bases, the J end lost 4 bases, and 13 bases lay between the germline ends.